This passage covers 4 T cell receptor beta chains from one sample sequenced in a study of a mutant IDH1 vaccine in newly diagnosed glioma. No antigen has been identified for these receptors. Method: immunoSEQ multiplex PCR; TCRdb's copy keeps in-frame clones and lacks some. The top ten clones hold 4.7% of a sample with over 40,000 clones, about 86% of them seen once. Indicated time point: week 35, safety follow-up. Doses of 300 ug of mutant IDH1 20-mer peptide were given with topical imiquimod. The sample here was PBMCs, taken from a glioma patient whose treatment included an IDH1 peptide vaccine. These receptors originate from a woman in her forties with glioma. Some clones in this sample may be carry-over from other donors' samples.

This chain joins TRBV4-3 and TRBJ2-3; TRBD2 matches at 8 bases. There are 15 residues in the CDR3. V shed 3 bases and J 4 bases; nucleotides not matched to a gene: 6. Germline CDR1 LGHNA, CDR2 YSLEER. The CDR3 is CASSHNLAGADTQYF. CDR3 bases: TGCGCCAGCAGCCATAACCTAGCGGGTGCAGATACGCAGTATTTT.

This clone was detected a few times. The chain links TRBV19 to TRBJ2-7; the D gene could be TRBD1 or TRBD2 (5 bases each). The CDR3 consists of 14 residues. Germline V gives CDR1 LNHDA, CDR2 SQIVND (reference sequence). The germline V and J ends were trimmed by 6 bases and 6 bases, with 18 bases remaining between them. The CDR3 DNA follows: TGTGCCAGTAGATCGTTGGACTCAAGGGGCGAGCAGTACTTC. It is translated as CASRSLDSRGEQYF.

This chain joins TRBV6-5 and TRBJ2-7; 8 bases line up with TRBD2. The germline V gene has CDR1 MNHEY and CDR2 SVGAGI. The V segment lost 6 bases and the J segment 2 bases; nucleotides outside the gene matches: 9. The CDR3 runs 15 residues. CDR3 coding DNA: TGTGCCAGCAGAGCAGGACAGCGGGGGCCCTACGAGCAGTACTTC. Amino acid sequence: CASRAGQRGPYEQYF.

The J gene is TRBJ2-7, the V gene TRBV4-3; D may be TRBD1 (5 bases). The germline gives CDR1 LGHNA, CDR2 YSLEER. Trimming stripped 4 bases from V and 0 bases from J, with 7 bases between. The CDR3 contains 13 residues. The CDR3 DNA is TGCGCCAGCAGCCTAGGGGCCTCCTACGAGCAGTACTTC. Its protein is CASSLGASYEQYF.